The 18 T cell receptor beta chains reported below all come from one sample, sequenced in a study of sequential checkpoint blockade in melanoma. The method was immunoSEQ multiplex PCR; TCRdb's version includes in-frame clones alone and lacks a portion of them. The repertoire holds about 11,000 clones, with 25% to 30% as singletons. Treatment of the sample: randomized to nivolumab then ipilimumab (arm A) or the reverse (arm B). Sequencing used tumor tissue (inferred from file names), obtained from a patient given nivolumab and ipilimumab in sequence. The receptor source for this set is a human donor with melanoma.

This chain uses TRBV11-3 with TRBJ1-1; tentatively, D is TRBD1 (6 bases). Trimming removed 5 bases at V and 1 base at J, with 14 bases between. Germline CDR1 reads SGHNT; CDR2 reads YENEEA. The CDR3 covers 15 residues. CDR3 DNA: TGTGCCAGCAGCAACCCATCCAGGGGGAACACTGAAGCTTTCTTT. Translating gives CASSNPSRGNTEAFF.

This clone has a handful of counts. The chain is built from TRBV11-3 and TRBJ2-1; the match to TRBD1 covers 8 bases. This CDR3 region has 16 residues. The germline V gene encodes CDR1 SGHNT and CDR2 YENEEA. V lost 5 bases to trimming and J lost 5 bases; unmatched junction nucleotides: 11. In DNA form, the CDR3 reads TGTGCCAGCAGCCCCCGGGGACAGGTGGGGGACAATGAGCAGTTCTTC. Protein product: CASSPRGQVGDNEQFF.

V and J are TRBV11-3 and TRBJ1-1; maybe TRBD1 (5 bases). Looked up from germline, CDR1 is SGHNT and CDR2 is YENEEA. This CDR3 spans 15 amino acids. V was trimmed by 5 bases and J by 1 base, leaving 14 bases between them. DNA of the CDR3: TGTGCCAGCAGCCCAGATGTGGGGGGGAACACTGAAGCTTTCTTT. Translation: CASSPDVGGNTEAFF.

This clone was observed a few times. The V call is TRBV30, the J call TRBJ1-4; 9 nucleotides match TRBD1. The CDR3 is 14 residues long. Trimming removed 2 bases from V and 11 bases from J; junction bases left unmatched: 9. The germline V gene encodes CDR1 GTSNPN and CDR2 SVGIG (reference sequence). CDR3 in amino acids: CAWSLGQGRHKLFF. CDR3 nucleotides: TGTGCCTGGAGTTTGGGACAGGGCCGCCACAAACTGTTTTTT. Using reference TRBV30 and TRBJ1-4 for the parts outside the CDR3, the full variable domain is SQTIHQWPATLVQPVGSPLSLECTVEGTSNPNLYWYRQAAGRGLQLLFYSVGIGQISSEVPQNLSASRPQDRQFILSSKKLLLSDSGFYLCAWSLGQGRHKLFFGSGTQLSVL.

This clone has just a few counts. The chain couples TRBV11-3 to TRBJ2-2; 8 nucleotides align to TRBD1. Germline CDR1 is SGHNT and CDR2 is YENEEA. The trim removed 4 bases at V and 6 bases at J, leaving 4 bases unmatched. This CDR3 is 14 amino acids long. The CDR3 reads CASSSRQGPGELFF. CDR3 DNA sequence: TGTGCCAGCAGCTCGAGACAGGGGCCCGGGGAGCTGTTTTTT.

By share, this clone ranks as medium-sized. This chain connects TRBV9 to TRBJ2-3; a possible D gene is TRBD1 (6 bases). The length of the CDR3 is 15 residues. Trimming shortened V by 0 bases and J by 2 bases, and 10 bases separated the two germline ends. Germline CDR1 reads SGDLS; CDR2 reads YYNGEE. The CDR3 bases are TGTGCCAGCAGCGTAGTCGGGACACACACAGATACGCAGTATTTT. It is translated as CASSVVGTHTDTQYF.

V is TRBV11-3 and J is TRBJ2-7; 7 bases fit TRBD1. J was trimmed by 4 bases and V by 2 bases; bases with no gene match: 5. The CDR3 extends over 14 amino acids. From germline, CDR1 is SGHNT and CDR2 YENEEA. The CDR3 reads CASSLYRGQYEQYF. As DNA, the CDR3 is TGTGCCAGCAGCTTATACAGGGGTCAGTACGAGCAGTACTTC.

The genes are TRBV11-3 and TRBJ2-1, with 10 bases matching TRBD2. The V gene's germline CDR1 is SGHNT and CDR2 YENEEA. This CDR3 is built from 15 residues. After removal of 5 bases from V and 4 bases from J, the junction contained 5 bases not matched to a gene. CDR3 nucleotide sequence: TGTGCCAGCAGCCCTCTAGCGGGGGTTTACAATGAGCAGTTCTTC. Its protein is CASSPLAGVYNEQFF.

This clone was picked up a small number of times. The chain carries TRBV5-1 and TRBJ2-1, with 8 bases fitting TRBD2. Germline V CDR1 and CDR2: SGHRS, YFSETQ. With V trimmed by 8 bases and J by 0 bases, 4 bases remained unmatched. The CDR3 extends over 14 amino acids. The CDR3 DNA sequence: TGCGCCAGTGCGGGGGGCCCCTCCTACAATGAGCAGTTCTTC. It encodes CASAGGPSYNEQFF.

This clone occurred many times. This chain links TRBV11-3 with TRBJ2-5; weak D call: TRBD1 (6 bases). The CDR3 is made up of 14 amino acids. V was shortened by 5 bases and J by 5 bases, with 15 bases between the two germline ends. Germline values: CDR1 SGHNT, CDR2 YENEEA. CDR3 in DNA: TGTGCCAGCAGCCCCCTGGGGGCAGGGGAGACCCAGTACTTC. It translates to CASSPLGAGETQYF.

This rearrangement joins TRBV25-1 to TRBJ2-3, with 9 bases that match TRBD2. Germline CDR1 and CDR2: MGHDK and SYGVNS. V shed 8 bases and J 1 base; nucleotides not matched to a gene: 4. CDR3 length: 14 amino acids. CDR3 DNA sequence: TGTGCCAGCGGGTTAGCGGGGGGCACAGATACGCAGTATTTT. Translated, it gives CASGLAGGTDTQYF.

This clone has more than one count but fewer than ten. The chain links TRBV9 to TRBJ2-5; D is perhaps TRBD2 (6 bases). Germline CDR1 and CDR2: SGDLS and YYNGEE. CDR3 length: 15 residues. V gave up 0 bases and J gave up 1 base, with 10 bases separating them. The CDR3, as DNA: TGTGCCAGCAGCGTAGTATCGGGGGTCCAAGAGACCCAGTACTTC. This encodes CASSVVSGVQETQYF. The full variable domain, rest sourced from reference TRBV9 and TRBJ2-5, is DSGVTQTPKHLITATGQRVTLRCSPRSGDLSVYWYQQSLDQGLQFLIQYYNGEERAKGNILERFSAQQFPDLHSELNLSSLELGDSALYFCASSVVSGVQETQYFGPGTRLLVL.

This clone was picked up many times. The DNA of the CDR3 is TGTGCCAGCAGTTTTGGCAGCGAAGCTTTCTTT. Its translation is CASSFGSEAFF. The rearrangement links TRBV6-4 to TRBJ2-3; D remains unclear. The last part of the DNA fits TRBJ1-1 better; the J call may be wrong. The CDR3 runs 11 residues. The germline CDR1 and CDR2 sequences are MRHNA and SNTAGT.

This clone was counted between two and nine times. This chain uses TRBV4-1 with TRBJ1-3, with 9 bases that match TRBD1. This CDR3 spans 21 amino acids. CDR1 and CDR2 (germline): MGHRA, YSYEKL. With 1 base clipped from V and 0 bases from J, the junction kept 16 bases outside the gene matches. CDR3 bases: TGCGCCAGCAGCCAAGTAGGGGGGTCTGGGGGACAGGGCCCCTCTGGAAACACCATATATTTT. Translated, it gives CASSQVGGSGGQGPSGNTIYF.

The chain joins TRBV6-8 to TRBJ1-6, with D maybe TRBD1 (5 bases). The CDR3 runs to 14 residues. The V end lost 6 bases, the J end lost 9 bases, and 15 bases lay between the germline ends. Germline CDR1 reads MNHGY; CDR2 reads SAAAGT. The CDR3 sequence: CASRRRGSSSPLHF. The DNA of the CDR3 is TGTGCCAGCAGAAGGAGGGGATCGAGTTCACCCCTCCACTTT.

V usage is TRBV12-5 and J usage is TRBJ2-7, with 7 bases lining up with TRBD2. The CDR3 is 14 amino acids. J lost 3 bases, V lost 6 bases, and 8 bases had no gene match. Germline V gene sequence: CDR1 LGHNT, CDR2 FRNRAP. The CDR3 bases are TGTGCTAGTGGCAAAAGCGGGGTAAGCTACGAGCAGTACTTC. It is translated as CASGKSGVSYEQYF.

This clone occurred a few times. The V call is TRBV4-1, the J call TRBJ2-1; 11 nucleotides align to TRBD2. CDR3 length: 16 amino acids. With 4 bases clipped from V and 6 bases from J, the junction kept 8 bases outside the gene matches. Germline assignment: CDR1 MGHRA and CDR2 YSYEKL. CDR3 residues: CASSLAETSGANEQFF. In DNA, the CDR3 is TGCGCCAGCAGCCTAGCAGAGACTAGCGGGGCCAATGAGCAGTTCTTC.

J is TRBJ1-1 and V is TRBV15, with a possible D match to TRBD1 (6 bases). V was clipped by 6 bases and J by 0 bases, with 11 bases between them. The germline gives CDR1 LNHNV, CDR2 YYDKDF (reference sequence). The CDR3 spans 14 residues. Written as DNA, the CDR3 is TGTGCCACCAGGGGGGCGGCCATGAACACTGAAGCTTTCTTT. Protein product: CATRGAAMNTEAFF.